The sequence of this TCR beta chain was determined in a study of blood T cells in healthy people across ages. Study-wide points: Estimates drawn from one million T cells were deemed to understate diversity. Older age went with lower TCR beta diversity per million T cells, in a roughly linear way.

A second PCR of 7 to 11 cycles used a sample-barcoded 5' primer and a J-beta primer mix. A tag from a template-switch adaptor with 12 random nucleotides marked each cDNA molecule. TCRdb used MiXCR to reprocess the 5' RACE reads, holding one entry per CDR3 protein. There are about 1.7 million distinct CDR3 sequences in the sample; about 28% occur only once, and less than 9.5% lies in the top ten. Germline V CDR1 and CDR2: SGHTA, FQGNSA. With 5 bases clipped from V and 7 bases from J, the junction kept 16 bases outside the gene matches. This CDR3 region has 17 residues. Drawing of peripheral blood yielded about 9.7 milliliters from each donor. Details on this clonotype: Its antigen is unknown. A much larger clone is a single base away; this may be a read error.

The rearrangement uses TRBV7-2 and TRBJ2-7; 11 bases line up with TRBD2. Sequenced input: blood. The TCR was taken from a woman between 25 and 40 years old in good health. The CDR3 coding sequence is TGTGCCAGCAGCGTATCATACTCCGCGCTAGCGGGGGGTGAGCAGTACTTC. Its protein product is CASSVSYSALAGGEQYF.